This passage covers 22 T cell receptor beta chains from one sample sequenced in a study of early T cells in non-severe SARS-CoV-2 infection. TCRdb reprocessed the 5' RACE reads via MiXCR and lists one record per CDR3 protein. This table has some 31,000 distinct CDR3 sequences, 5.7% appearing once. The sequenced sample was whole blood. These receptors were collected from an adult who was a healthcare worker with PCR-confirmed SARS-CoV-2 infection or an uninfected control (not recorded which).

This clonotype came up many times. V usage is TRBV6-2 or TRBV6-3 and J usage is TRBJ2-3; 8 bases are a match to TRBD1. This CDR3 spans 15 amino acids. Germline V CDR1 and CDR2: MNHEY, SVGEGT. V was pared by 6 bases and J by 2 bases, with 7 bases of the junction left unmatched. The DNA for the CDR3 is TGTGCCAGCAGACCGGGACAGGTTTTCACAGATACGCAGTATTTT. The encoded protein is CASRPGQVFTDTQYF.

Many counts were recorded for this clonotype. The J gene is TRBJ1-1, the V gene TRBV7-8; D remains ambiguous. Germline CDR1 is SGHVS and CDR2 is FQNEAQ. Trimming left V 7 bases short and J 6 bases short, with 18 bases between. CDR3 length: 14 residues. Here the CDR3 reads CASTPSGVSAEAFF. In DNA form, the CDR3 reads TGTGCCAGCACTCCTTCCGGGGTTAGCGCTGAAGCTTTCTTT.

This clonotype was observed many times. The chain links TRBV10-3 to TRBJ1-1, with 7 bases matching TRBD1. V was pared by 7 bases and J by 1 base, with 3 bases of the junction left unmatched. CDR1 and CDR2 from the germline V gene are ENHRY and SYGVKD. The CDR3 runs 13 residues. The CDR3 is CAITGQPNTEAFF. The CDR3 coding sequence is TGTGCCATCACGGGACAGCCGAACACTGAAGCTTTCTTT.

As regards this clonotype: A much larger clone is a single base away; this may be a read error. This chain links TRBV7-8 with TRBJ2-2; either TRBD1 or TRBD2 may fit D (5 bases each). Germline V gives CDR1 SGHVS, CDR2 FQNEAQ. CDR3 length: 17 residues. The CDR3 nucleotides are TGTGTCAGCGTAAAGGGGCGGCAGCGGAGCGACACCGGGGAGCTGTTTTTT. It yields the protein CVSVKGRQRSDTGELFF.

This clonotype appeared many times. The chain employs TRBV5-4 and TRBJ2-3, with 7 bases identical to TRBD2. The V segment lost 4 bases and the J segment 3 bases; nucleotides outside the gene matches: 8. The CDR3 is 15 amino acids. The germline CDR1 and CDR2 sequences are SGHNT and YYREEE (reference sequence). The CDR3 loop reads CASSRGEGMTDTQYF. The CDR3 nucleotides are TGTGCCAGCAGCCGTGGGGAGGGAATGACAGATACGCAGTATTTT.

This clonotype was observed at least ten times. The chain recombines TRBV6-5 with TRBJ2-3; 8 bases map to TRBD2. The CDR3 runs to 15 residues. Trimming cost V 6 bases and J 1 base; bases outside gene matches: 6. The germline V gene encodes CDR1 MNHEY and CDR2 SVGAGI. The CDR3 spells CASRVSGTRTDTQYF. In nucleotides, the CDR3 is TGTGCCAGCAGAGTTAGCGGGACTCGCACAGATACGCAGTATTTT.

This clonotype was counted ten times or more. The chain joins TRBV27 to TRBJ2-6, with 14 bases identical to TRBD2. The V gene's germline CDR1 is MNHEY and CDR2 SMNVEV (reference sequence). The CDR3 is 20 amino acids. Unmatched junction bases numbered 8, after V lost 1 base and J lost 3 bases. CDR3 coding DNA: TGTGCCAGCAGTTTATTACCGGGGACTAGCGGGAGAGGTGGGGCCAACGTCCTGACTTTC. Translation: CASSLLPGTSGRGGANVLTF.

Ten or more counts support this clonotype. CDR3 amino acids: CASSPGRQGNYGYTF. CDR3 coding DNA: TGTGCCAGCAGCCCCGGCAGACAGGGGAACTATGGCTACACCTTC. The V gene is TRBV7-3, the J gene TRBJ1-2; 8 nucleotides line up with TRBD1. CDR3 length: 15 residues. Germline CDR1 is SGHTA and CDR2 is FQGTGA. The V segment lost 5 bases and the J segment 2 bases; nucleotides outside the gene matches: 7. The variable domain in full, with the rest retrieved from reference TRBV7-3 and TRBJ1-2, is GAGVSQTPSNKVTEKGKYVELRCDPISGHTALYWYRQSLGQGPEFLIYFQGTGAADDSGLPNDRFFAVRPEGSVSTLKIQRTERGDSAVYLCASSPGRQGNYGYTFGSGTRLTVV.

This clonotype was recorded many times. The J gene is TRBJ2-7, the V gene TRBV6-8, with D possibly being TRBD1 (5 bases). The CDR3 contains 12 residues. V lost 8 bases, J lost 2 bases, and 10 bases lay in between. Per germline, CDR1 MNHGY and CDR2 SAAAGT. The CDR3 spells CASYRPPYEQYF. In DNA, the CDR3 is TGTGCCAGCTACAGGCCGCCCTACGAGCAGTACTTC.

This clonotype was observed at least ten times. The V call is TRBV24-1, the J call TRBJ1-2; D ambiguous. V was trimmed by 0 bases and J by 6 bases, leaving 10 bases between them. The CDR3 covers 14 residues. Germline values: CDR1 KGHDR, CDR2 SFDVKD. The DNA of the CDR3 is TGTGCCACCAGTGATTTGTCGGGGATGGATGGCTACACCTTC. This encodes CATSDLSGMDGYTF.

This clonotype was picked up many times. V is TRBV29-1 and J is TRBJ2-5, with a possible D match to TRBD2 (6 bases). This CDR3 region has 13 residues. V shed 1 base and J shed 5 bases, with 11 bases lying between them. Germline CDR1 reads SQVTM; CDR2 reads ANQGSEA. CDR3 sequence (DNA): TGCAGCGTTGAAGTGGTTGGGGGGGAGACCCAGTACTTC. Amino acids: CSVEVVGGETQYF.

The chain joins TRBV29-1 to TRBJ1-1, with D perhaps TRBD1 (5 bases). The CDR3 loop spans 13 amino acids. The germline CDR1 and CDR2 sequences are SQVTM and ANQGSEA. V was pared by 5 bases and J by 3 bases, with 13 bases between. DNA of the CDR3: TGCAGCGTTAAGAACAGGTTTGACACTGAAGCTTTCTTT. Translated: CSVKNRFDTEAFF. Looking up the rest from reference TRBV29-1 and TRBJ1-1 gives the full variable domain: SAVISQKPSRDICQRGTSLTIQCQVDSQVTMMFWYRQQPGQSLTLIATANQGSEATYESGFVIDKFPISRPNLTFSTLTVSNMSPEDSSIYLCSVKNRFDTEAFFGQGTRLTVV.

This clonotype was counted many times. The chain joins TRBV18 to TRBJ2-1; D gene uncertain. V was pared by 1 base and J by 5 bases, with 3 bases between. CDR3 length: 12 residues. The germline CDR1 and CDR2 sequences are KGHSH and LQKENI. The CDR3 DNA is TGTGCCAGCTCACCACAGAACAATGAGCAGTTCTTC. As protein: CASSPQNNEQFF.

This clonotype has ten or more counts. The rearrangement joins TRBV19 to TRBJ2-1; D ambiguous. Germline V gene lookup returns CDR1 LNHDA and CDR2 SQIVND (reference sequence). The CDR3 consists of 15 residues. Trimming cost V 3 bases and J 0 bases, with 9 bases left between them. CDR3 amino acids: CASSIKKRSYNEQFF. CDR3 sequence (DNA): TGTGCCAGTAGTATCAAGAAACGCTCCTACAATGAGCAGTTCTTC.

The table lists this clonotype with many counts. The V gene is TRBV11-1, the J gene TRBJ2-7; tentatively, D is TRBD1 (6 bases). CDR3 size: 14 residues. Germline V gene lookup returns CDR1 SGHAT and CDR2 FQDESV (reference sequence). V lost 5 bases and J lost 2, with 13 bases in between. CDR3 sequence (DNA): TGTGCCAGCAGCACGAGGACAGCTACCTACGAGCAGTACTTC. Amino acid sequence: CASSTRTATYEQYF.

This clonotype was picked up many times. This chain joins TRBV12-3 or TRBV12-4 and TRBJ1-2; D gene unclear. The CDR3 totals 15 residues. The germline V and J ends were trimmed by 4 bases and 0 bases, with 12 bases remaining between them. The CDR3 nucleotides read TGTGCCAGCAGTTACACAGATTCTCCTAACTATGGCTACACCTTC. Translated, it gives CASSYTDSPNYGYTF.

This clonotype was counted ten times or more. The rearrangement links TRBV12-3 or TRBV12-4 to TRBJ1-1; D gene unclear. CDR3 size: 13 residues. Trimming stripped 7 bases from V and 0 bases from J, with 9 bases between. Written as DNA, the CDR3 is TGTGCCAGCAAGATCCTGGTGAACACTGAAGCTTTCTTT. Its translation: CASKILVNTEAFF.

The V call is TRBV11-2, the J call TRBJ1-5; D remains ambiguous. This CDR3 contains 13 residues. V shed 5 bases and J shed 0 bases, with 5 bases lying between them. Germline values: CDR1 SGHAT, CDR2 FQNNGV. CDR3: CASSIDSNQPQHF. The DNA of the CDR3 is TGTGCCAGCAGCATTGATAGCAATCAGCCCCAGCATTTT.

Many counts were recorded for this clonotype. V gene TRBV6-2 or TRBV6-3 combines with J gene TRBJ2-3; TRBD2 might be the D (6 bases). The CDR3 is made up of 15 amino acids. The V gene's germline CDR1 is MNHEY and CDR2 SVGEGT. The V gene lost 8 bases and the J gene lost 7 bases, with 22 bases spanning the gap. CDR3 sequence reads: CASLGTHTVGYTQYF. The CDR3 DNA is TGTGCCAGCCTCGGGACTCACACCGTAGGTTATACGCAGTATTTT.

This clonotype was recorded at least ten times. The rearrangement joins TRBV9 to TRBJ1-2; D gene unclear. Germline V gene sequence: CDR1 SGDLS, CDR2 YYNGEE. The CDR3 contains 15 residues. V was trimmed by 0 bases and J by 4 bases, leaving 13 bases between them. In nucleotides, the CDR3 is TGTGCCAGCAGCGTAGATCCGGGAAAGGGCTATGGCTACACCTTC. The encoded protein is CASSVDPGKGYGYTF.

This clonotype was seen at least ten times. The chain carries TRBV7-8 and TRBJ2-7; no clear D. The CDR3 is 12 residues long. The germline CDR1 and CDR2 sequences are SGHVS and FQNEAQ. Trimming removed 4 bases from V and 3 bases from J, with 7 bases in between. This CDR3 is CASSWRNYEQYF. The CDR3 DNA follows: TGTGCCAGCAGCTGGCGGAACTACGAGCAGTACTTC. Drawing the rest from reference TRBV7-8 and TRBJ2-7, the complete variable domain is GAGVSQSPRYKVAKRGQDVALRCDPISGHVSLFWYQQALGQGPEFLTYFQNEAQLDKSGLPSDRFFAERPEGSVSTLKIQRTQQEDSAVYLCASSWRNYEQYFGPGTRLTVT.

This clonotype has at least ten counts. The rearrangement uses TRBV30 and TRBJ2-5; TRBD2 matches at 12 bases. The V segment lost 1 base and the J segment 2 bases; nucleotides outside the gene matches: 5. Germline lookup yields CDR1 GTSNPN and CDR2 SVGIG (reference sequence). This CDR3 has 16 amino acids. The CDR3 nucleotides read TGTGCCTGGAGTGGACTAGCGGGAGTGAATCAAGAGACCCAGTACTTC. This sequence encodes CAWSGLAGVNQETQYF.